This T cell receptor (beta chain) is from a study of T-cell reconstitution after alpha-beta-depleted transplantation in children. Study-level findings and limits: Some patients owed their high day-60 TCRbeta diversity to surviving recipient T cells and thymic progenitors.

The sample holds many counts of this clonotype. No antigen is known for it. As it was prepared, the TCRbeta library received unique molecular identifiers. TCRdb redid the calling of the PCR reads with MiXCR, one entry per CDR3 protein. The sample gives 200,000 to 250,000 distinct CDR3 sequences, approximately 11% of which show up once; over 25% is in the top ten. The junction had 5 bases not matched to a gene; V was cut back by 3 bases and J by 5 bases. Germline values: CDR1 KGHDR, CDR2 SFDVKD. This CDR3 has 15 residues. The clonotype originates from a child under three years old with acute myeloid leukemia, due to receive a stem cell transplant. This material consisted of PBMCs, taken before TCRalphabeta/CD19-depleted stem cell transplant. The chain links TRBV24-1 to TRBJ1-4; 7 nucleotides match TRBD1. CDR3 DNA: TGTGCCACCAGTGATCCCGGGACAGCAAATGAAAAACTGTTTTTT. Amino acids: CATSDPGTANEKLFF.